The rows below give T cell receptor beta chains drawn from one sample of a study of blood T cells in healthy people across ages. One entry per CDR3 protein results from TCRdb running MiXCR on the 5' RACE reads. The sample consists of about 670,000 distinct CDR3 sequences, under 65% of them appearing once. The sample was blood. These receptors all come from a woman older than 75 in good health. Each CDR3 is given with its conserved first and last residue.

J,V,CDR3
TRBJ2-1,TRBV11-1,CASSSLSGTTNEQFF
.,TRBV5-1,CASSSGAGAFYEQYF
TRBJ2-3,TRBV19,CASSMSPVTDTQYF
TRBJ2-7,TRBV25-1,CASSQDRVRNEQYF
TRBJ1-4,TRBV3-1,CASSQGWWQKLFF
TRBJ2-3,TRBV27,CASTPRGEADTQYF
TRBJ2-3,TRBV3-1,CASRGADTQYF
TRBJ1-5,TRBV20-1,CSARQNQGDNQPQHF
TRBJ2-7,TRBV21-1,CASSLHGLAYEQYF
TRBJ1-3,TRBV2,CASNRVSGNTIYF
TRBJ1-2,TRBV28,CAIQTGMISGYTF
TRBJ2-7,TRBV7-8,CASSLPGLAAYEQYF